This TCR beta chain is drawn from a study of shared T cell receptors in the human thymus (dated by TCRdb to about 2021). General notes on the study: The study examined how self-reactive, shared T-cell receptor alpha chains are generated in the human thymus.

Here V drops 6 bases and J drops 2 bases, and the junction holds 8 bases not matched to any gene. The CDR1 and CDR2 encoded by the germline V gene are WSHSY and SAAADI. Including the terminal cysteine and phenylalanine, the CDR3 comprises 16 residues. Only the CDR3 part of the read is kept: 48 bases, read in frame from the first base. This clone appeared once. The antigen it binds to is not known. Base quality data are lacking; no much larger clone is found one base away. The library was made by the immunoSEQ multiplex PCR assay. TCRdb took this table from immuneACCESS and kept in-frame rearrangements with V and J called. Such tables lack part of the clones; where checked against another copy, unresolved V genes explain under half of the gap, and the rest is unexplained. The sample table lists approximately 490,000 clones, about 84% of them with a count of one. The ten top clones hold around 0.013% of the sample.

This sample was also put to use in a study of human thymus T cells. As that second paper reports: Immunologically healthy infants undergoing open corrective cardiac surgery for congenital heart defects in Finland were used as donors. The thymus tissue came from surgical resects taken out during corrective cardiac surgery. Both the thymic and the peripheral blood repertoires appeared to show biased V and J gene segment usage. The related research found that thymic TCR repertoires overlapped highly between unrelated individuals. The study characterized TCR alpha and beta repertoires from seven to nine infant thymus samples and a few related peripheral blood samples. Donor ages ranged from roughly 6 to 250 days, and the cohort comprised 5 to 7 male and two female infants. After being mechanically released from the tissue, thymocytes were kept at -70 degrees C in pellets of about 10-33 million cells. A QIAsymphony instrument was used to extract genomic DNA from frozen cell pellets. The immunoSEQ multiplex PCR assay was used to amplify the TCRB and TCRAD loci from a standardized amount of quality-controlled genomic DNA. The amplicons covered the V(D)J region and were long enough to include the CDR3 and to identify the V and J genes. Through the commercial immunoSEQ service, the amplicons were sequenced on an Illumina platform. Primer bias and sequencing errors were corrected as previously described, and TCRAD and TCRB were defined on the basis of the IMGT database. The repertoires were analysed using immunoSEQ Analyzer 3.0 and VDJTools for basic statistics, V/J segment usage, diversity estimates, rarefaction and pairwise overlap. Diversity was estimated with Chao1, ChaoE, Efron-Thisted, Shannon and inverse Simpson indices, and also on datasets down-sampled to the smallest sample. Repertoire overlap used strict matching of CDR3 nucleotide sequence, V gene and J gene, with Jaccard-based multidimensional scaling clustering. Thymus samples yielded on average about 810,000 unique TCRB clonotypes, compared with 65,000 to 100,000 from blood samples.

The sample comprised thymocytes. The receptor was isolated from a boy under two years old with a congenital heart defect. Donor details come from another sample of the same person, matched by shared clones. This chain joins TRBV10-2 to TRBJ2-4; the central 9 bases match TRBD1. The nucleotide sequence is TGCGCCAGCAGCCGAACAACAGGGGGCCCCAAAAACATTCAGTACTTC. Translated, this gives CASSRTTGGPKNIQYF.